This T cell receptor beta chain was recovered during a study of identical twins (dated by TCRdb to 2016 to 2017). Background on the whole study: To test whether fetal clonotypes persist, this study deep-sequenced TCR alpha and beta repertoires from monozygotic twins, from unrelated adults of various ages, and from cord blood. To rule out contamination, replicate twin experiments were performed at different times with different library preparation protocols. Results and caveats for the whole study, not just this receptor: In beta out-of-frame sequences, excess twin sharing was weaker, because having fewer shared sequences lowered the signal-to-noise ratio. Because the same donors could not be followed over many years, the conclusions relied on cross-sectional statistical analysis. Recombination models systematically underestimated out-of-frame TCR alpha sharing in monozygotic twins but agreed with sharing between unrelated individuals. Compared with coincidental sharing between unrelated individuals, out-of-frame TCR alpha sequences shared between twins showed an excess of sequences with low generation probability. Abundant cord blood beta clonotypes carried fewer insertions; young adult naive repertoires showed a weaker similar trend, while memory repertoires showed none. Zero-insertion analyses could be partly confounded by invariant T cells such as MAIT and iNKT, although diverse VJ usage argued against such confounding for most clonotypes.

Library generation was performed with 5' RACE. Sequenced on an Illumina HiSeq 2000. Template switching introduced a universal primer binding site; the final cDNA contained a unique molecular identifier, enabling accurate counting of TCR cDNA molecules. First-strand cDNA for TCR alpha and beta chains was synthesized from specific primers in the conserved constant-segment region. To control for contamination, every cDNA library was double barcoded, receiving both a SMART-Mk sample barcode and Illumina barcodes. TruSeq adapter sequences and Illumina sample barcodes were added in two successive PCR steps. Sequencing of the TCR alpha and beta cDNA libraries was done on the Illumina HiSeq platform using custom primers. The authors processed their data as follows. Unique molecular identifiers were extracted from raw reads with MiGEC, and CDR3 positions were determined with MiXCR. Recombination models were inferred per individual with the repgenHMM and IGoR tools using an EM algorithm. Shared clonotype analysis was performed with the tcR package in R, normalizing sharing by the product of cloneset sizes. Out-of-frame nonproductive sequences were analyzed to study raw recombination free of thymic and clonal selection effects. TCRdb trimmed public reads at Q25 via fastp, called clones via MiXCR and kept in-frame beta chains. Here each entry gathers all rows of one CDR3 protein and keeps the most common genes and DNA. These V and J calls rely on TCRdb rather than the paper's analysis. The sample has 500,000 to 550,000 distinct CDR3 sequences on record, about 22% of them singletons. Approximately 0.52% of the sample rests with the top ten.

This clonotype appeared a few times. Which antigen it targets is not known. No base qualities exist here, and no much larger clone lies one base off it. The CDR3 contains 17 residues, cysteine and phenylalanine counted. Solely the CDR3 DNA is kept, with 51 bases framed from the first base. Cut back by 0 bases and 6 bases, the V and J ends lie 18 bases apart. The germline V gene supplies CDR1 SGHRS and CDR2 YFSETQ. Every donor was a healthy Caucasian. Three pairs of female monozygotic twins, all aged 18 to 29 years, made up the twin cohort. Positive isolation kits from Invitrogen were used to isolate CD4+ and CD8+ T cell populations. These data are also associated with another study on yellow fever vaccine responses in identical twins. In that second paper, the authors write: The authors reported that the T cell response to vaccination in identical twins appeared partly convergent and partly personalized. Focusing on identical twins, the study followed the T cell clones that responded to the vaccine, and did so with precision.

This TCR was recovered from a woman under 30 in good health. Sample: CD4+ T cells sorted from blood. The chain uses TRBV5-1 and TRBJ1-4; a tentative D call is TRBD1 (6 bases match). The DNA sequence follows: TGCGCCAGCAGCTTGGGAGTATTCGGGGGGCAAGATGAAAAACTGTTTTTT. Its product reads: CASSLGVFGGQDEKLFF.